These 29 T cell receptor beta chains share one sample of origin, sequenced in a study of T cell responses to AZD1222 COVID-19 vaccine. Profiling relied on immunoSEQ multiplex PCR, and the TCRdb table lists in-frame clones only, not all of them. Of about 170,000 clones listed, just over 90% were seen once; the top ten hold about 3.9%. Sequencing was performed on peripheral blood, taken on day 0 of AZD1222 vaccination. These receptors all come from an adult in good health.

The chain carries TRBV7-2 and TRBJ1-6; D not certain. CDR3 length: 15 amino acids. Germline V gene lookup returns CDR1 SGHTA and CDR2 FQGNSA. V was cut by 4 bases and J by 9 bases, with 16 bases left in between. The CDR3 sequence is CASSSYSGPFSPLHF. CDR3 bases: TGTGCCAGCAGCTCGTACAGTGGGCCGTTTTCACCCCTCCACTTT.

This rearrangement joins TRBV12-3 or TRBV12-4 to TRBJ1-2; TRBD1 might be the D (6 bases). Trimming removed 2 bases from V and 4 bases from J, with 8 bases in between. This CDR3 spans 13 amino acids. CDR3 residues: CASSLSGAYGYTF. Written as DNA, the CDR3 is TGTGCCAGCAGTTTATCGGGGGCCTATGGCTACACCTTC.

The J gene is TRBJ2-6, the V gene TRBV3-1 (or the pseudogene TRBV3-2), with TRBD2 as a possible D gene (7 bases). The germline V gene has CDR1 LGHDT and CDR2 YNNKEL (reference sequence). The V end was cut by 1 base, the J end by 0 bases, with 16 bases between. The CDR3 contains 19 residues. CDR3 sequence: CASSQGWGGSISGANVLTF. CDR3 DNA sequence: TGTGCCAGCAGCCAAGGCTGGGGGGGCTCCATCTCTGGGGCCAACGTCCTGACTTTC.

The chain carries TRBV5-1 and TRBJ2-1, with 8 bases aligning to TRBD1. V was clipped by 0 bases and J by 3 bases; unmatched bases: 2. This CDR3 is built from 15 residues. The germline gives CDR1 SGHRS, CDR2 YFSETQ. The CDR3 DNA sequence: TGCGCCAGCAGCTTGGACGGACAGGGCTACAATGAGCAGTTCTTC. Amino acid sequence: CASSLDGQGYNEQFF.

The chain is built from TRBV19 and TRBJ1-1; D gene uncertain. The CDR3 sequence is 14 residues long. The V gene lost 7 bases and the J gene lost 5 bases, with 17 bases spanning the gap. Germline CDR1 is LNHDA and CDR2 is SQIVND (reference sequence). The DNA of the CDR3 is TGTGCCAGTAAAGGCCCGGGCGCGGGAACTGAAGCTTTCTTT. Its protein is CASKGPGAGTEAFF.

The chain recombines TRBV4-1 with TRBJ2-7; D gene ambiguous. The CDR3 runs 16 residues. V gave up 0 bases and J gave up 0 bases, with 12 bases separating them. Germline values: CDR1 MGHRA, CDR2 YSYEKL. The CDR3 DNA follows: TGCGCCAGCAGCCAAGAAGGAGACATAAGCTCCTACGAGCAGTACTTC. Translating gives CASSQEGDISSYEQYF.

The chain has TRBV7-9 and TRBJ2-7; no clear D gene. This CDR3 is built from 11 residues. Per germline, CDR1 SEHNR and CDR2 FQNEAQ (reference sequence). V was pared by 5 bases and J by 4 bases, with 6 bases between. The CDR3 is CASSNQYEQYF. Written as DNA, the CDR3 is TGTGCCAGCAGCAATCAATACGAGCAGTACTTC. The full variable domain, its missing parts supplied by reference TRBV7-9 and TRBJ2-7, is DTGVSQNPRHKITKRGQNVTFRCDPISEHNRLYWYRQTLGQGPEFLTYFQNEAQLEKSRLLSDRFSAERPKGSFSTLEIQRTEQGDSAMYLCASSNQYEQYFGPGTRLTVT.

V and J are TRBV2 and TRBJ1-1, with TRBD1 identical over 7 bases. There are 14 residues in the CDR3. CDR1 and CDR2 (germline): SNHLY, FYNNEI. J lost 1 base, V lost 7 bases, and 6 bases had no gene match. The CDR3 is CASTTGNRNTEAFF. The CDR3 DNA reads as TGTGCCAGCACGACAGGGAACCGGAACACTGAAGCTTTCTTT.

The chain combines TRBV28 with TRBJ1-5; D is possibly TRBD1 (5 bases). Deletions cut 5 bases from V and 0 bases from J, with 11 bases between. The length of the CDR3 is 15 residues. The V gene's germline CDR1 is MDHEN and CDR2 SYDVKM. The chain's CDR3 is CASSAIQGSNQPQHF. CDR3 nucleotides: TGTGCCAGCAGTGCTATTCAGGGTAGCAATCAGCCCCAGCATTTT.

The chain recombines TRBV27 with TRBJ2-2; D possibly corresponds to TRBD2 (6 bases). The CDR3 has 14 residues. CDR1 and CDR2 (germline): MNHEY, SMNVEV (reference sequence). V shed 6 bases and J shed 7 bases, with 15 bases lying between them. This CDR3 is CASSPSGEVGELFF. The CDR3 DNA reads as TGTGCCAGCAGCCCGTCGGGGGAGGTCGGGGAGCTGTTTTTT.

With respect to this clone: This sample also contains other DNA sequences that code for the same CDR3. The chain couples TRBV12-3 or TRBV12-4 to TRBJ1-3; no reliable D call. The CDR3 totals 13 residues. Deletions cut 2 bases from V and 1 base from J, with 3 bases between. In nucleotides, the CDR3 is TGTGCCAGCAGTTTAAATTCTGGAAACACCATATATTTT. Translating it yields CASSLNSGNTIYF.

V usage is TRBV11-3 and J usage is TRBJ1-3; no reliable D call. The CDR3 has 15 residues. Germline CDR1 is SGHNT and CDR2 is YENEEA. Trimming took off 3 bases at V and 0 bases at J, with 9 bases between the two ends. CDR3 loop: CASSFSGNSGNTIYF. The CDR3 DNA reads TGTGCCAGCAGCTTTTCCGGTAACTCTGGAAACACCATATATTTT. Filled out from reference TRBV11-3 and TRBJ1-3, the complete variable domain reads EAGVVQSPRYKIIEKKQPVAFWCNPISGHNTLYWYLQNLGQGPELLIRYENEEAVDDSQLPKDRFSAERLKGVDSTLKIQPAELGDSAVYLCASSFSGNSGNTIYFGEGSWLTVV.

This sequence joins TRBV29-1 and TRBJ2-2; no clear D. CDR1 is SQVTM and CDR2 is ANQGSEA in the germline V gene. CDR3 length equals 11 residues. V shed 7 bases and J shed 5 bases, with 8 bases lying between them. DNA of the CDR3: TGCAGCGCACTTTCTACCGGGGAGCTGTTTTTT. Its translation is CSALSTGELFF.

The CDR3, as DNA: TGTGCCAGCAGCTTTTCCGACAGAATGAACACTGAAGCTTTCTTT. It yields the protein CASSFSDRMNTEAFF. The rearrangement uses TRBV5-4 and TRBJ1-1, with a tentative D call TRBD1 (5 bases). V lost 2 bases, J lost 0 bases, and 11 bases lay in between. The CDR3 has 15 amino acids. Germline V gives CDR1 SGHNT, CDR2 YYREEE (reference sequence).

The chain carries TRBV7-9 and TRBJ1-1, with a tentative D call TRBD1 (6 bases). Germline V gives CDR1 SEHNR, CDR2 FQNEAQ (reference sequence). There are 14 residues in the CDR3. V shed 1 base and J shed 5 bases, with 11 bases lying between them. The CDR3 coding sequence is TGTGCCAGCAGCTTAGTGGGGGCGCGTACTGAAGCTTTCTTT. It yields the protein CASSLVGARTEAFF. The whole variable domain, filled in from reference TRBV7-9 and TRBJ1-1, reads DTGVSQNPRHKITKRGQNVTFRCDPISEHNRLYWYRQTLGQGPEFLTYFQNEAQLEKSRLLSDRFSAERPKGSFSTLEIQRTEQGDSAMYLCASSLVGARTEAFFGQGTRLTVV.

J is TRBJ2-2 and V is TRBV27, with 12 positions matching TRBD1. Germline CDR1 MNHEY, CDR2 SMNVEV (reference sequence). The CDR3 is made up of 17 amino acids. The V and J ends lost 5 bases and 3 bases, in that order; junction bases with no gene match: 7. The CDR3 coding sequence is TGTGCCAGCAGTCGGGGGGGGACAGGGGGCTACACCGGGGAGCTGTTTTTT. It encodes CASSRGGTGGYTGELFF.

The chain has TRBV7-9 and TRBJ1-5, with 7 bases matching TRBD1. The V gene's germline CDR1 is SEHNR and CDR2 FQNEAQ (reference sequence). CDR3 size: 16 residues. V was pared by 7 bases and J by 5 bases, with 14 bases of the junction left unmatched. CDR3 in amino acids: CASTKGGGSLDQPQHF. Here the CDR3 DNA reads TGTGCCAGCACCAAAGGAGGGGGCTCCCTGGATCAGCCCCAGCATTTT.

The chain combines TRBV3-1 (or the pseudogene TRBV3-2) with TRBJ2-3; TRBD2 is a possible D gene (7 bases). The germline V and J ends were trimmed by 8 bases and 8 bases, with 20 bases remaining between them. The CDR3 is made up of 14 amino acids. From germline, CDR1 is LGHDT and CDR2 YNNKEL (reference sequence). In DNA, the CDR3 is TGTGCCAGCGTGCGAGGGGGAGGGGCGGGTACGCAGTATTTT. This sequence encodes CASVRGGGAGTQYF.

The V and J genes are TRBV6-5 and TRBJ1-1, with D perhaps matching TRBD1 (5 bases). The V end was cut by 6 bases, the J end by 11 bases, with 16 bases between. The CDR3 extends over 12 amino acids. Germline assignment: CDR1 MNHEY and CDR2 SVGAGI. The CDR3 reads CASSDTGGNAFF. The CDR3 coding sequence is TGTGCCAGCAGCGATACTGGGGGTAACGCTTTCTTT.

The rearrangement uses TRBV21-1 and TRBJ1-3. TRBV21-1 has pseudogene status. There are 14 residues in the CDR3. The CDR3 nucleotides are TGTGCCAGCAGCCCTGTCGACTCTGGAAACACCATATATTTT. Its protein product is CASSPVDSGNTIYF.

The chain employs TRBV11-2 and TRBJ1-1, with no clear D. The germline CDR1 and CDR2 sequences are SGHAT and FQNNGV. V was cut by 3 bases and J by 0 bases, with 5 bases left in between. The CDR3 has 13 amino acids. CDR3 amino acids: CASSFSMNTEAFF. The CDR3, as DNA: TGTGCCAGCAGCTTCAGCATGAACACTGAAGCTTTCTTT.

This chain links TRBV27 with TRBJ1-1, with no clear D. Germline V lookup: CDR1 MNHEY, CDR2 SMNVEV (reference sequence). V was shortened by 5 bases and J by 4 bases, with 11 bases between the two germline ends. This CDR3 is built from 13 residues. CDR3 region: CASSPGGSTEAFF. The CDR3 DNA reads TGTGCCAGCAGTCCAGGAGGAAGCACTGAAGCTTTCTTT.

There are a few counts of this clone. J is TRBJ2-7 and V is TRBV14; D might be TRBD1 (5 bases). This CDR3 region has 14 residues. Germline assignment: CDR1 SGHDN and CDR2 FVKESK. V lost 0 bases and J 3 bases, leaving 9 bases between the germline ends. DNA for the CDR3: TGTGCCAGCAGCCAAGACAGGGTAAGCTACGAGCAGTACTTC. Translating it yields CASSQDRVSYEQYF.

The V call is TRBV7-2, the J call TRBJ2-7, with D tentatively TRBD1 or TRBD2 (6 bases each). The germline V gene has CDR1 SGHTA and CDR2 FQGNSA. The CDR3 is 14 residues long. Trimming pared 2 bases from V and 0 bases from J, leaving 8 bases between. CDR3 residues: CASSLTGASYEQYF. CDR3 coding DNA: TGTGCCAGCAGCTTAACGGGGGCCTCCTACGAGCAGTACTTC.

The chain links TRBV19 to TRBJ1-2, with TRBD1 matching over 8 bases. Unmatched junction bases numbered 9, after V lost 10 bases and J lost 2 bases. The CDR3 has 14 amino acids. The germline gives CDR1 LNHDA, CDR2 SQIVND (reference sequence). The CDR3 loop is CATLGGQENYGYTF. CDR3 DNA: TGTGCCACCTTGGGGGGACAGGAAAACTATGGCTACACCTTC.

The gene calls are TRBV5-1 and TRBJ1-1; D is unclear. CDR1 is SGHRS, CDR2 YFSETQ, per germline. Trimming pared 1 base from V and 0 bases from J, leaving 4 bases between. This CDR3 comprises 13 residues. The CDR3 sequence is CASSLSMNTEAFF. DNA for the CDR3: TGCGCCAGCAGCTTGTCAATGAACACTGAAGCTTTCTTT.

The V call is TRBV11-2, the J call TRBJ1-4; D is uncertain. Germline V lookup: CDR1 SGHAT, CDR2 FQNNGV. The CDR3 totals 14 residues. Trimming cost V 1 base and J 6 bases, with 9 bases left between them. CDR3 bases: TGTGCCAGCAGCTTAGCACCGGGGTATGAAAAACTGTTTTTT. Its translation is CASSLAPGYEKLFF.

With respect to this clone: The sample carries other DNA sequences with the same CDR3. This chain joins TRBV6-5 and TRBJ1-3; no clear D gene. The V gene lost 5 bases and the J gene lost 4 bases, with 6 bases spanning the gap. The CDR3 is 12 amino acids. Germline lookup yields CDR1 MNHEY and CDR2 SVGAGI. The CDR3 here is CASSSDGNTIYF. CDR3 DNA sequence: TGTGCCAGCAGTAGTGACGGAAACACCATATATTTT.

V is TRBV6-5 and J is TRBJ1-2, with D unresolved. The CDR3 runs 13 residues. Germline V gives CDR1 MNHEY, CDR2 SVGAGI. Trimming removed 7 bases from V and 2 bases from J, with 11 bases in between. The CDR3 sequence: CASKESQNYGYTF. The CDR3 coding sequence is TGTGCCAGCAAGGAGTCCCAAAACTATGGCTACACCTTC.